The 8 T cell receptor beta chains presented below share a single source sample, sequenced in a study of T cells in Graves' hyperthyroidism and ophthalmopathy. RNA transcripts provided the source from which TCR beta CDR3 regions were amplified. First-round RT-PCR of the TCR CDR3 relied on the HTBI primer set. One entry per CDR3 protein, called by TCRdb with MiXCR from the multiplex PCR reads. The sample consists of roughly 700,000 distinct CDR3 sequences, about a third of them appearing once. The sample comprised blood. These receptor sequences come from a woman aged 40-49 years with Graves' hyperthyroidism.

This clonotype has more than one count but fewer than ten. The CDR3 is CASSQVTRTQETQYF. Written as DNA, the CDR3 is TGCGCCAGCAGCCAAGTAACGAGGACCCAAGAGACCCAGTACTTC. The gene calls are TRBV4-1 and TRBJ2-5; the D is unclear. Deletions cut 1 base from V and 1 base from J, with 10 bases between. CDR1 MGHRA and CDR2 YSYEKL come from the germline V gene. The CDR3 loop spans 15 amino acids.

This clonotype was counted ten times or more. The rearrangement links TRBV12-3 or TRBV12-4 to TRBJ2-5; D gene ambiguous. This CDR3 is built from 14 residues. V dropped 4 bases and J dropped 2 bases, with 11 bases sitting between them. CDR3 nucleotides: TGTGCCAGCAGTTACCCTGGACCGCAAGAGACCCAGTACTTC. It codes for CASSYPGPQETQYF.

This clonotype occurred many times. This rearrangement joins TRBV7-9 to TRBJ1-1; tentatively, D is TRBD1 (5 bases). The CDR3 contains 14 residues. Trimming took off 9 bases at V and 1 base at J, with 15 bases between the two ends. Germline CDR1 reads SEHNR; CDR2 reads FQNEAQ (reference sequence). CDR3 region: CASNFVQGNTEAFF. Written as DNA, the CDR3 is TGTGCCAGTAACTTTGTTCAGGGGAACACTGAAGCTTTCTTT.

J is TRBJ1-4 and V is TRBV7-8, with D perhaps TRBD1 (6 bases). The germline V and J ends were trimmed by 6 bases and 8 bases, with 16 bases remaining between them. CDR1 is SGHVS and CDR2 is FQNEAQ in the germline V gene. CDR3 length equals 14 residues. DNA for the CDR3: TGTGCCAGCAGTTTTTGGGGGGCAGGGGAAAAACTGTTTTTT. Encoded protein: CASSFWGAGEKLFF.

This clonotype was counted at least ten times. The gene calls are TRBV10-3 and TRBJ2-7; the D is unclear. The CDR3 has 12 residues. Trimming removed 2 bases from V and 10 bases from J, with 12 bases in between. The V gene's germline CDR1 is ENHRY and CDR2 SYGVKD. The CDR3 nucleotides read TGTGCCATCAGTGAGGCCTCGGCGGTCCAGTACTTC. It specifies CAISEASAVQYF.

Concerning this clonotype itself: A much larger clone lies one base from this, so it may be a read error. The chain couples TRBV5-6 to TRBJ1-1; D is undetermined. This CDR3 has 14 amino acids. Germline V gene lookup returns CDR1 SGHDT and CDR2 YYEEEE. V lost 3 bases and J lost 0, with 9 bases in between. The CDR3 sequence: CASSWNRLNTEAFF. The DNA for the CDR3 is TGTGCCAGCAGCTGGAACCGTCTGAACACTGAAGCTTTCTTT.

This clonotype was detected only a few times. The chain carries TRBV7-8 and TRBJ1-1; D possibly corresponds to TRBD1 (6 bases). Trimming left V 6 bases short and J 6 bases short, with 11 bases between. Germline-derived CDR1 and CDR2 are SGHVS and FQNEAQ. CDR3 length equals 12 residues. The CDR3 region has the DNA TGTGCCAGCAGTTATTACAGGGCTGAAGCTTTCTTT. The encoded protein is CASSYYRAEAFF.

The chain combines TRBV24-1 with TRBJ1-6; 8 nucleotides line up with TRBD1. This CDR3 is built from 17 residues. Germline-derived CDR1 and CDR2 are KGHDR and SFDVKD. Trimming at V came to 2 bases and at J to 7 bases, leaving 9 bases not matched to a gene. For the CDR3, the DNA is TGTGCCACCAGTGATTCCAGCGGGACAGGAGTCAATTCACCCCTCCACTTT. This codes for CATSDSSGTGVNSPLHF.